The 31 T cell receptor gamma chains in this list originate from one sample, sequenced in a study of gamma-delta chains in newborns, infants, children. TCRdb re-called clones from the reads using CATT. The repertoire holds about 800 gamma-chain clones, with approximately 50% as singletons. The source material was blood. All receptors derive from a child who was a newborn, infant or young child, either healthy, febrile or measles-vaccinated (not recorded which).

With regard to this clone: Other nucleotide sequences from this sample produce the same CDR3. The CDR3 DNA reads as TGTGCCTTGTGGGAGAGAGAGTTGGGCAAAAAAATCAAGGTATTT. Translation: CALWERELGKKIKVF. The chain joins TRGV9 to TRGJP. Since TCRdb gives no J gene, matching the DNA to germline was used here to assign it. Germline V gene data show CDR1 as GITISATS and CDR2 as ISYDGTV (reference sequence). With V trimmed by 3 bases and J by 6 bases, 2 bases remained unmatched. CDR3 length: 15 residues.

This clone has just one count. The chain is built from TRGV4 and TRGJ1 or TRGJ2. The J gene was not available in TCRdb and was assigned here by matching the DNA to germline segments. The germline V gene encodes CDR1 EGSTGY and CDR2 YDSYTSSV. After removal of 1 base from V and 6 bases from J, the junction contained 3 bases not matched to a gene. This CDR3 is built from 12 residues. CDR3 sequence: CATWDGPYKKLF. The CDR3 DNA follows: TGTGCCACCTGGGATGGCCCTTATAAGAAACTCTTT.

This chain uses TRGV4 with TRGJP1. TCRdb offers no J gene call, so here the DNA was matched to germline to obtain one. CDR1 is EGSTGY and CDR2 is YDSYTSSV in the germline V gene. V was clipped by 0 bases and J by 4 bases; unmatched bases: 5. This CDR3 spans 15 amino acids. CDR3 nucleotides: TGTGCCACCTGGGATGGGCCGGGCACTGGTTGGTTCAAGATATTT. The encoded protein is CATWDGPGTGWFKIF.

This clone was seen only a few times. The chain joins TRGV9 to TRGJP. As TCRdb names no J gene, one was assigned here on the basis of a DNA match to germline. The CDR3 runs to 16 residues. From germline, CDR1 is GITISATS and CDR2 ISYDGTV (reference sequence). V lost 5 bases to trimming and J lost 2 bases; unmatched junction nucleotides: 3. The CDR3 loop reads CALWARQELGKKIKVF. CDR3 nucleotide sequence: TGTGCCTTGTGGGCCCGGCAAGAGTTGGGCAAAAAAATCAAGGTATTT.

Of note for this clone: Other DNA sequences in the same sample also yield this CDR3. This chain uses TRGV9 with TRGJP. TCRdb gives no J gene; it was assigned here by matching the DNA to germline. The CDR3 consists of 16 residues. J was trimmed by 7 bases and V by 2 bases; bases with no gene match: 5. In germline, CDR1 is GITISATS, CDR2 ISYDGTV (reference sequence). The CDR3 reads CALWEGRELGKKIKVF. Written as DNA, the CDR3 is TGTGCCTTGTGGGAGGGAAGGGAGTTGGGCAAAAAAATCAAGGTATTT.

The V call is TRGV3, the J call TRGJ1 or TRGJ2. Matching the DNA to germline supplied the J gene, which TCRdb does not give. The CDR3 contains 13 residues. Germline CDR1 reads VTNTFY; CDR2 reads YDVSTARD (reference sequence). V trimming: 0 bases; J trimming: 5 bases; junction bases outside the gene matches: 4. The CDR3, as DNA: TGTGCCACCTGGGACAGGCGAAATTATAAGAAACTCTTT. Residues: CATWDRRNYKKLF.

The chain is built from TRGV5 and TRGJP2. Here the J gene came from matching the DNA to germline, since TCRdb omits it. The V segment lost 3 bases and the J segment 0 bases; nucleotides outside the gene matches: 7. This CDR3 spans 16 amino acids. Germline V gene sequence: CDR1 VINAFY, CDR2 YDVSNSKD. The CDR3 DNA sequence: TGTGCCACCTGGGACGAGGGGGATAGTAGTGATTGGATCAAGACGTTT. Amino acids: CATWDEGDSSDWIKTF.

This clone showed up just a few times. This CDR3 reads CATWDRHGKLF. The CDR3 DNA reads TGTGCCACCTGGGACAGGCATGGGAAACTCTTT. The chain joins TRGV5 to TRGJ1 or TRGJ2. Since TCRdb gives no J gene, matching the DNA to germline was used here to assign it. Germline lookup yields CDR1 VINAFY and CDR2 YDVSNSKD. Germline trimming cut 0 bases from V and 12 bases from J; bases unmatched to any gene: 5. CDR3 length equals 11 residues.

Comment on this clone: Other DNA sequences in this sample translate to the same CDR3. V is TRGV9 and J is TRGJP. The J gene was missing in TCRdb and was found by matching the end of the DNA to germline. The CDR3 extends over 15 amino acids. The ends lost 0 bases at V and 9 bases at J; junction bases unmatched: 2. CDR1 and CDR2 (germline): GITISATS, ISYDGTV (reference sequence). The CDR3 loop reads CALWEVRLGKKIKVF. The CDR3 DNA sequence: TGTGCCTTGTGGGAGGTGAGGTTGGGCAAAAAAATCAAGGTATTT.

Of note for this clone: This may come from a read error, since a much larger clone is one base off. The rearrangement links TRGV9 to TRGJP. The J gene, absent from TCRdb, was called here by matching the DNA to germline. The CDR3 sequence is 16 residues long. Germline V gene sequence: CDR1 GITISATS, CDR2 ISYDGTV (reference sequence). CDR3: CALWEVKELGKKSKVF. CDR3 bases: TGTGCCTTGTGGGAGGTGAAAGAGTTGGGCAAAAAAAGCAAGGTATTT.

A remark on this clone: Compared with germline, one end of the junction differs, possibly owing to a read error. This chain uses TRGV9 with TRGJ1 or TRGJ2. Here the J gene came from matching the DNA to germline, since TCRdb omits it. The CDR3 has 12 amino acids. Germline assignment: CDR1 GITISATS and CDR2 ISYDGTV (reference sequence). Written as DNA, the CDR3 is TGTGCCTTGCGGGAGGTTTATTATAAGAAACTCTTT. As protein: CALREVYYKKLF.

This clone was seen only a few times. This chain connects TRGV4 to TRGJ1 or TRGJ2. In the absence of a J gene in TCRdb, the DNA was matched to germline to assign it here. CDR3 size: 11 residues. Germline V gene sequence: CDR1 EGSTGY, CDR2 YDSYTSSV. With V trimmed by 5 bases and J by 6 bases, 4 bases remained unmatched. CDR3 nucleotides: TGTGCCACCTGGGTCACTTATAAGAAACTCTTT. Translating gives CATWVTYKKLF.

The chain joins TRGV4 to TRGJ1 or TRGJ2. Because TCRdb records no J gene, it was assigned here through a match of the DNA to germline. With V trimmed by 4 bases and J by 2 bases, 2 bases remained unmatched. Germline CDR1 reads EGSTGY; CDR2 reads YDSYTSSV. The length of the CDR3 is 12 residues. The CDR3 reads CATWDDYYKKLF. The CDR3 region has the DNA TGTGCCACCTGGGACGATTATTATAAGAAACTCTTT.

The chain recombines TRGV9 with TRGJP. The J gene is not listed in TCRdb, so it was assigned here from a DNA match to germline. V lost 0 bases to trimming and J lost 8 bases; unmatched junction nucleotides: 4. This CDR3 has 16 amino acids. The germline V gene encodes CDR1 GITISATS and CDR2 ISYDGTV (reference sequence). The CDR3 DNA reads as TGTGCCTTGTGGGAGGTGAATAAGTTGGGCAAAAAAATCAAGGTATTT. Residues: CALWEVNKLGKKIKVF.

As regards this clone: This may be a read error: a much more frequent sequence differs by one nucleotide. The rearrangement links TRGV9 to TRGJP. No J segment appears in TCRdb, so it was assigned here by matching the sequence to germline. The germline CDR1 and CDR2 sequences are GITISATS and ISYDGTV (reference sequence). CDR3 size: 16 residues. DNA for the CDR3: TGTGCCTTGTGGGAGACCCAAGAGTTGGGCAAAGAAATCAAGGTATTT. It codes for CALWETQELGKEIKVF.

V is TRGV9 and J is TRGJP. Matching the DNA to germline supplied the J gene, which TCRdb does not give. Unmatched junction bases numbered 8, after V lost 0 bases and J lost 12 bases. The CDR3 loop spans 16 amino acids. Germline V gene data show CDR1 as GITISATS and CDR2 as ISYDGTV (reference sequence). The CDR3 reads CALWEVQSSGKKIKVF. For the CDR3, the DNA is TGTGCCTTGTGGGAGGTGCAGTCGTCGGGCAAAAAAATCAAGGTATTT.

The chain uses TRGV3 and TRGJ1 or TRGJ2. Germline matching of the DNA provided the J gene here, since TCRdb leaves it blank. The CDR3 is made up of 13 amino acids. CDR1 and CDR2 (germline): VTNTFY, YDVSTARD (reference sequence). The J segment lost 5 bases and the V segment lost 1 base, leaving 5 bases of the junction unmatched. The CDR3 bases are TGTGCCACCTGGGACAGTCGGAATTATAAGAAACTCTTT. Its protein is CATWDSRNYKKLF.

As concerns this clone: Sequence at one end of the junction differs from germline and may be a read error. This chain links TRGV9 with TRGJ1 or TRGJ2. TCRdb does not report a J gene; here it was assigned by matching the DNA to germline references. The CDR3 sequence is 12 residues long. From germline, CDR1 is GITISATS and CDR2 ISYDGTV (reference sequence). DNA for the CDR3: TGTGCCTGGTGGGAGGTTAATTATAAGAAACTCTTT. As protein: CAWWEVNYKKLF.

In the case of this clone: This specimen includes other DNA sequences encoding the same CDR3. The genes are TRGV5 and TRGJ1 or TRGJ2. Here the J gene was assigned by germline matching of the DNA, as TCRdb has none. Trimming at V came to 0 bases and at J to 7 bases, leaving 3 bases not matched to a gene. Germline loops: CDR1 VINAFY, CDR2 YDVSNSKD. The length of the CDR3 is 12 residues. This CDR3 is CATWDRPYKKLF. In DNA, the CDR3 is TGTGCCACCTGGGACAGGCCGTATAAGAAACTCTTT.

CDR3 residues: CATWDRPGYYKKLF. The CDR3 coding sequence is TGTGCCACCTGGGACAGGCCGGGATATTATAAGAAACTCTTT. The rearrangement joins TRGV3 to TRGJ1 or TRGJ2. Germline V lookup: CDR1 VTNTFY, CDR2 YDVSTARD (reference sequence). This CDR3 comprises 14 residues. V trimming: 0 bases; J trimming: 4 bases; junction bases outside the gene matches: 6.

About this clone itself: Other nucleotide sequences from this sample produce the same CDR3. The CDR3 spells CATWDGPAYYKKLF. DNA of the CDR3: TGTGCCACCTGGGACGGGCCGGCGTATTATAAGAAACTCTTT. The J gene is TRGJ1 or TRGJ2, the V gene TRGV2. TCRdb lists no J gene, so it was determined here by aligning the DNA to germline. Germline V gene data show CDR1 as EGSNGY and CDR2 as YDSYNSKV. The ends lost 0 bases at V and 4 bases at J; junction bases unmatched: 6. The CDR3 is 14 residues long.

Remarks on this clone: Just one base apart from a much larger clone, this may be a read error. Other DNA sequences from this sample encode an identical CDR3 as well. As DNA, the CDR3 is TGTGCCTTGTGGCAAGAGTTGGGTAAAAAAATCAAGGTATTT. It codes for CALWQELGKKIKVF. The chain joins TRGV9 to TRGJP. The J gene is absent in TCRdb and was assigned here via DNA matching to germline. Per the germline V gene, CDR1 is GITISATS and CDR2 is ISYDGTV (reference sequence). CDR3 size: 14 residues.

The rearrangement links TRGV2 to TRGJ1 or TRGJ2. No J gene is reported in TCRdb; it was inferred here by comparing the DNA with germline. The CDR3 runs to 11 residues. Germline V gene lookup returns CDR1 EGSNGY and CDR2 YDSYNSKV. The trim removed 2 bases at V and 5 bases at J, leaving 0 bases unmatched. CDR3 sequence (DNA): TGTGCCACCTGGGACGATTATAAGAAACTCTTT. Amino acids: CATWDDYKKLF.

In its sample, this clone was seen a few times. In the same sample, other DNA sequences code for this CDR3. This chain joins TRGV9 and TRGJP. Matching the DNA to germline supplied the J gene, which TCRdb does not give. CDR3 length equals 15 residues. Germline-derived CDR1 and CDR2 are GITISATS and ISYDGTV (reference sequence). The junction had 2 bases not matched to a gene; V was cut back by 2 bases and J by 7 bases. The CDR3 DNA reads TGTGCCTTGTGGGAGGGTGAGTTGGGCAAAAAAATCAAGGTATTT. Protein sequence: CALWEGELGKKIKVF.

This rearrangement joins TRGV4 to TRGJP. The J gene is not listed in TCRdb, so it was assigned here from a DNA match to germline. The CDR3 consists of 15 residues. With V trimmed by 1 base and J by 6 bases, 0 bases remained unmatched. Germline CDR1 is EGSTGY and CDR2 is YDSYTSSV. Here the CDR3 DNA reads TGTGCCACCTGGGATGGAGAGTTGGGCAAAAAAATCAAGGTATTT. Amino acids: CATWDGELGKKIKVF.

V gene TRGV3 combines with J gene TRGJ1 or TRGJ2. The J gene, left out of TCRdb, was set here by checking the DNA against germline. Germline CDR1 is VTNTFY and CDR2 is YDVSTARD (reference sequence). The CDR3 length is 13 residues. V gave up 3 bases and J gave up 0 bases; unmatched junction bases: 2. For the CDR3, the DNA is TGTGCCACCTGGGACCCGAATTATTATAAGAAACTCTTT. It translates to CATWDPNYYKKLF.

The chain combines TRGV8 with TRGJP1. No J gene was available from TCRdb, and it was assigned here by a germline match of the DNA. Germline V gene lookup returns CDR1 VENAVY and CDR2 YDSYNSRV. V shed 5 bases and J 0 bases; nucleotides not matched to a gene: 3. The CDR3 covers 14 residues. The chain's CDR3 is CATWGYTTGWFKIF. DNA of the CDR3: TGTGCCACCTGGGGGTATACCACTGGTTGGTTCAAGATATTT.

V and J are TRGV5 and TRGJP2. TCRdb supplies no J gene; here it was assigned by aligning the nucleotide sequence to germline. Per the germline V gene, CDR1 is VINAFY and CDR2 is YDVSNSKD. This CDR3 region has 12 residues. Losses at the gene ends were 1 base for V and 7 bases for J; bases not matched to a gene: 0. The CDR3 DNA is TGTGCCACCTGGGACAGTGATTGGATCAAGACGTTT. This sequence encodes CATWDSDWIKTF.

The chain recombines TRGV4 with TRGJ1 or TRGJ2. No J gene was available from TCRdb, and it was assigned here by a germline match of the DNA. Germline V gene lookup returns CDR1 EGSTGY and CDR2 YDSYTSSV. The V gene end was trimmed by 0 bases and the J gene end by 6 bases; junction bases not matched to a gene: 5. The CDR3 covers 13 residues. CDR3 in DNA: TGTGCCACCTGGGATGGGCGTTGTTATAAGAAACTCTTT. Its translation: CATWDGRCYKKLF.

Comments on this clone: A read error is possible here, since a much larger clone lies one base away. CDR3 DNA sequence: TGTGCCTTGTGGGAGGTGTGGGAGTTGGGCAAAAAAATCAAGGTATTT. It codes for CALWEVWELGKKIKVF. The chain combines TRGV9 with TRGJP. TCRdb records no J gene; here it was assigned by comparing the DNA to germline. The CDR3 contains 16 residues. V lost 0 bases, J lost 7 bases, and 3 bases stayed unmatched. In germline, CDR1 is GITISATS, CDR2 ISYDGTV (reference sequence).

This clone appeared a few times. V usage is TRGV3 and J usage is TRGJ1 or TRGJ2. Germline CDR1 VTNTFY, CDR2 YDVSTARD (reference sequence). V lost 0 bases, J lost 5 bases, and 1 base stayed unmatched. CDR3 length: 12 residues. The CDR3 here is CATWDRHYKKLF. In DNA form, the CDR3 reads TGTGCCACCTGGGACAGGCATTATAAGAAACTCTTT.